The 18 T cell receptor beta chains listed next were all sequenced from one sample in a study of regulatory T cells in long-lasting Graves disease. Through Arm-PCR of CDR3 regions and iRepertoire HTBI primers, TCR beta libraries were built. TCRdb processed the multiplex PCR reads anew with MiXCR; each CDR3 protein has one entry. The repertoire holds 550,000 or so distinct CDR3 sequences, with 12% as singletons. Indicated time point: newly diagnosed GD, antithyroid drugs for less than 3 months. There was RNA extracted from PBMCs, and the TCR library was made from it. The same data also contributed to another study, on T cells in Graves' hyperthyroidism and ophthalmopathy.

Sequences were derived from peripheral blood mononuclear cells (PBMCs), sampled at new diagnosis, from a patient treated with antithyroid drugs. Source of these receptors: a woman aged 25 to 39 with Graves disease.

This clonotype was observed at least ten times. The chain couples TRBV19 to TRBJ2-7, with 7 bases that match TRBD1. V lost 4 bases to trimming and J lost 2 bases; unmatched junction nucleotides: 5. The germline CDR1 and CDR2 sequences are LNHDA and SQIVND (reference sequence). The CDR3 totals 14 residues. In DNA form, the CDR3 reads TGTGCCAGTAGTACAGAAGGACAGGCCTACGAGCAGTACTTC. It codes for CASSTEGQAYEQYF.

This clonotype was seen a few times. The chain combines TRBV5-6 with TRBJ2-5, with a possible D match to TRBD1 (5 bases). This CDR3 region has 15 residues. The germline CDR1 and CDR2 sequences are SGHDT and YYEEEE. The germline V and J ends were trimmed by 0 bases and 0 bases, with 9 bases remaining between them. CDR3 bases: TGTGCCAGCAGCTTGGGGGGCCCGTACCAAGAGACCCAGTACTTC. The encoded protein is CASSLGGPYQETQYF.

In its sample, this clonotype was seen many times. The chain employs TRBV28 and TRBJ1-2; 8 nucleotides match TRBD1. Germline CDR1 MDHEN, CDR2 SYDVKM. Trimming took 6 bases from V and 4 from J; bases not matched to a gene: 4. This CDR3 has 13 residues. The CDR3 DNA reads as TGTGCCAGCAGCTTGGGACAGGTCTATGGCTACACCTTC. Its translation is CASSLGQVYGYTF.

This clonotype came up many times. The rearrangement uses TRBV2 and TRBJ2-1; D gene unclear. Germline CDR1 reads SNHLY; CDR2 reads FYNNEI. The length of the CDR3 is 15 residues. Trimming took 1 base from V and 2 from J, leaving 9 bases between them. CDR3 residues: CASSEVGATYNEQFF. DNA of the CDR3: TGTGCCAGCAGTGAAGTAGGAGCGACCTACAATGAGCAGTTCTTC.

This clonotype was observed at least ten times. The chain combines TRBV20-1 with TRBJ1-2, with 10 nucleotides matching TRBD1. CDR1 and CDR2 (germline): DFQATT, SNEGSKA (reference sequence). V lost 2 bases, J lost 4 bases, and 19 bases stayed unmatched. This CDR3 has 19 amino acids. CDR3 residues: CSARLLPTRTGGGGYGYTF. The CDR3 coding sequence is TGCAGTGCTAGACTATTACCAACCCGGACAGGGGGAGGGGGCTATGGCTACACCTTC.

This clonotype showed up many times. The V and J genes are TRBV28 and TRBJ2-7; D is unclear. The length of the CDR3 is 12 residues. V was cut by 5 bases and J by 7 bases, with 12 bases left in between. Germline CDR1 reads MDHEN; CDR2 reads SYDVKM. CDR3 coding DNA: TGTGCCAGCAGTCCCCCCACAAGAGAGCAGTACTTC. It yields the protein CASSPPTREQYF. The complete variable domain, with remaining parts taken from reference TRBV28 and TRBJ2-7, reads DVKVTQSSRYLVKRTGEKVFLECVQDMDHENMFWYRQDPGLGLRLIYFSYDVKMKEKGDIPEGYSVSREKKERFSLILESASTNQTSMYLCASSPPTREQYFGPGTRLTVT.

This clonotype was counted at least ten times. The V gene is TRBV12-3 or TRBV12-4, the J gene TRBJ2-1; tentatively, D is TRBD1 or TRBD2 (5 bases each). The CDR3 length is 15 residues. V gave up 2 bases and J gave up 5 bases, with 13 bases separating them. CDR3 protein: CASSLLLGVNNEQFF. The CDR3, as DNA: TGTGCCAGCAGTTTACTACTAGGGGTGAACAATGAGCAGTTCTTC.

This clonotype was counted at least ten times. The chain combines TRBV2 with TRBJ2-3; no clear D gene. The V gene's germline CDR1 is SNHLY and CDR2 FYNNEI. Trimming pared 1 base from V and 2 bases from J, leaving 10 bases between. The CDR3 loop spans 15 amino acids. CDR3 sequence (DNA): TGTGCCAGCAGTGAAGGAATTTGGTCCACAGATACGCAGTATTTT. Its translation is CASSEGIWSTDTQYF.

This clonotype was recorded many times. V and J are TRBV29-1 and TRBJ1-2; D remains ambiguous. CDR3 size: 14 residues. Germline CDR1 and CDR2: SQVTM and ANQGSEA. V lost 6 bases and J lost 3, with 17 bases in between. Here the CDR3 DNA reads TGCAGCGTCCCCCCGGGAGGGCAGGACTATGGCTACACCTTC. Residues: CSVPPGGQDYGYTF.

This clonotype was seen repeatedly, ten times or more. V is TRBV20-1 and J is TRBJ2-3; 10 positions match TRBD1. Losses at the gene ends were 3 bases for V and 6 bases for J; bases not matched to a gene: 6. Germline loops: CDR1 DFQATT, CDR2 SNEGSKA (reference sequence). The CDR3 consists of 14 residues. The CDR3 loop is CSARAGQGQDTQYF. As DNA, the CDR3 is TGCAGTGCTAGGGCGGGACAGGGGCAGGATACGCAGTATTTT.

This clonotype turned up a few times. The J gene is TRBJ2-7, the V gene TRBV19; D possibly corresponds to TRBD2 (5 bases). The CDR3 runs to 13 residues. CDR1 and CDR2 (germline): LNHDA, SQIVND (reference sequence). The V gene lost 6 bases and the J gene lost 5 bases, with 14 bases spanning the gap. The CDR3 sequence: CASSRRWRDEQYF. The CDR3 DNA is TGTGCCAGTAGCCGAAGGTGGCGGGACGAGCAGTACTTC.

The sample holds many counts of this clonotype. J is TRBJ2-1 and V is TRBV6-5; D gene ambiguous. This CDR3 is 16 amino acids long. CDR1 MNHEY and CDR2 SVGAGI come from the germline V gene. Trimming took 0 bases from V and 2 from J, leaving 11 bases between them. The CDR3 region is CASSYSIRYPYNEQFF. CDR3 DNA: TGTGCCAGCAGTTACTCGATCCGGTACCCCTACAATGAGCAGTTCTTC.

This clonotype has ten or more counts. The chain combines TRBV20-1 with TRBJ2-1; D not certain. Trimming shortened V by 2 bases and J by 8 bases, and 7 bases separated the two germline ends. The CDR3 contains 11 residues. Germline V CDR1 and CDR2: DFQATT, SNEGSKA (reference sequence). The CDR3 coding sequence is TGCAGTGCTAGACGCGGCGATGAGCAGTTCTTC. Translating gives CSARRGDEQFF.

This clonotype appeared many times. J is TRBJ1-3 and V is TRBV6-1, with 10 bases lining up with TRBD1. The germline V gene has CDR1 MNHNS and CDR2 SASEGT. CDR3 size: 15 residues. V dropped 6 bases and J dropped 3; count of bases not matched to a gene: 5. The chain's CDR3 is CASRPDRGLGNTIYF. Here the CDR3 DNA reads TGTGCCAGCAGACCCGACAGGGGGCTTGGAAACACCATATATTTT.

This clonotype was counted at least ten times. V gene TRBV7-2 combines with J gene TRBJ2-4; unclear D gene. Germline CDR1 reads SGHTA; CDR2 reads FQGNSA. Trimming cost V 2 bases and J 11 bases, with 13 bases left between them. The CDR3 is made up of 13 amino acids. CDR3 sequence: CASSLYTDAVQYF. For the CDR3, the DNA is TGTGCCAGCAGCTTATATACCGACGCGGTTCAGTACTTC.

Concerning this clonotype: One end of the junction fails to match germline, which may point to a read error. The chain carries TRBV19 and TRBJ1-2; D gene unclear. CDR3 size: 17 residues. CDR1 and CDR2 from the germline V gene are LNHDA and SQIVND (reference sequence). The chain's CDR3 is CAGSMPRGLTTTGGYTF. The CDR3 DNA reads as TGTGCCGGTAGTATGCCGCGAGGATTAACGACCACTGGTGGCTACACCTTC.

There are many counts of this clonotype. The V and J genes are TRBV19 and TRBJ2-7; D may be TRBD1 (6 bases). CDR3 size: 15 residues. Germline lookup yields CDR1 LNHDA and CDR2 SQIVND (reference sequence). V was shortened by 5 bases and J by 2 bases, with 16 bases between the two germline ends. The DNA of the CDR3 is TGTGCCAGTAGTCTCCAGACAGGCTTACCCTACGAGCAGTACTTC. This gives the protein CASSLQTGLPYEQYF.

This clonotype was observed many times. The chain joins TRBV6-2 or TRBV6-3 to TRBJ2-7; D is ambiguous. Per germline, CDR1 MNHEY and CDR2 SVGEGT. The V gene lost 6 bases and the J gene lost 2 bases, with 5 bases spanning the gap. The CDR3 covers 11 residues. CDR3 loop: CASRSPYEQYF. DNA of the CDR3: TGTGCCAGCAGAAGCCCCTACGAGCAGTACTTC.